A single sample gave rise to the 7 T cell receptor beta chains below, sequenced in a study of blood T cell repertoires in COVID-19. Here immunoSEQ multiplex PCR was the method, and the copy in TCRdb shows in-frame clones only, minus some. The sample lists around 68,000 clones; approximately 85% were seen once. Material for sequencing was peripheral blood. The receptors were sampled from a man of 80 years or more with acute or convalescent COVID-19.

The rearrangement links TRBV30 to TRBJ1-5, with a tentative D call TRBD1 (5 bases). V gave up 0 bases and J gave up 2 bases, with 11 bases separating them. Germline V gene lookup returns CDR1 GTSNPN and CDR2 SVGIG (reference sequence). This CDR3 has 15 amino acids. DNA of the CDR3: TGTGCCTGGAGTGTGGGGCAGATCGGCAATCAGCCCCAGCATTTT. Protein: CAWSVGQIGNQPQHF.

V is TRBV24-1 and J is TRBJ2-3, with 8 nucleotides matching TRBD2. The CDR3 contains 16 residues. The germline CDR1 and CDR2 sequences are KGHDR and SFDVKD. V gave up 4 bases and J gave up 5 bases; unmatched junction bases: 10. The CDR3 region is CATSDSSRTSRDTQYF. The CDR3 coding sequence is TGTGCCACCAGTGACTCCTCCCGGACTAGCCGAGATACGCAGTATTTT.

A few counts support this clone. The rearrangement uses TRBV18 and TRBJ2-3; D is perhaps TRBD1 (5 bases). CDR1 KGHSH and CDR2 LQKENI come from the germline V gene. There are 16 residues in the CDR3. Trimming left V 3 bases short and J 4 bases short, with 17 bases between. As DNA, the CDR3 is TGTGCCAGCTCACCTCCTCGAGGTGGGGCGGCAGATACGCAGTATTTT. This gives the protein CASSPPRGGAADTQYF.

The chain is built from TRBV24-1 and TRBJ2-1; 10 nucleotides align to TRBD1. CDR3 size: 16 residues. From germline, CDR1 is KGHDR and CDR2 SFDVKD. Losses at the gene ends were 4 bases for V and 3 bases for J; bases not matched to a gene: 5. The CDR3 spells CATSESGQGSYNEQFF. The CDR3 DNA reads TGTGCCACCAGTGAATCGGGACAGGGGAGCTACAATGAGCAGTTCTTC.

The chain has TRBV7-2 and TRBJ1-2, with TRBD1 matching 7 bases. CDR1 and CDR2 (germline): SGHTA, FQGNSA. This CDR3 has 13 residues. J was trimmed by 6 bases and V by 5 bases; bases with no gene match: 6. This CDR3 is CASSNQGVDGYTF. The CDR3 region has the DNA TGTGCCAGCAGCAACCAGGGGGTAGATGGCTACACCTTC.

DNA for the CDR3: TGCGCCAGCAGCCAAGACCGCCCACGGGGGAGCTCCTATAATTCACCCCTCCACTTT. Translation gives CASSQDRPRGSSYNSPLHF. The chain employs TRBV4-3 and TRBJ1-6; a weak D match, TRBD1 (5 bases). Deletions cut 0 bases from V and 0 bases from J, with 15 bases between. This CDR3 is 19 amino acids long. In germline, CDR1 is LGHNA, CDR2 YSLEER.

The chain couples TRBV5-1 to TRBJ2-3; D is uncertain. Trimming left V 2 bases short and J 0 bases short, with 10 bases between. The CDR3 runs to 15 residues. Germline V gene data show CDR1 as SGHRS and CDR2 as YFSETQ. CDR3: CASSFLTPSTDTQYF. CDR3 in DNA: TGCGCCAGCAGCTTTCTGACTCCTAGCACAGATACGCAGTATTTT.